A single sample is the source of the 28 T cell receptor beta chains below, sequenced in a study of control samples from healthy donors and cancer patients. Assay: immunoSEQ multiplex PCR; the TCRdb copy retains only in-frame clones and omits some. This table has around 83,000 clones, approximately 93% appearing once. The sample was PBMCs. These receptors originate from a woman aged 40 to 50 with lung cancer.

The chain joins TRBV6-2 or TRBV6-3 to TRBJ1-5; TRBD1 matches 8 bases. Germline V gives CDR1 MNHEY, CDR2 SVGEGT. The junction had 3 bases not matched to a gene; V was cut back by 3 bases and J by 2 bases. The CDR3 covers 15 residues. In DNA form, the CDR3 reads TGTGCCAGCAGTTATTTACAGGGGGGCAATCAGCCCCAGCATTTT. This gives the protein CASSYLQGGNQPQHF.

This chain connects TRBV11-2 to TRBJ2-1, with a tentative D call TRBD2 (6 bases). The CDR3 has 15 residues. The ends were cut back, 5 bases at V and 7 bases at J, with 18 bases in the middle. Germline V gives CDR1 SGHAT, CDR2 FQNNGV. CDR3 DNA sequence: TGTGCCAGCAGCATGCCGGGACTCCTTCGGAATGAGCAGTTCTTC. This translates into CASSMPGLLRNEQFF.

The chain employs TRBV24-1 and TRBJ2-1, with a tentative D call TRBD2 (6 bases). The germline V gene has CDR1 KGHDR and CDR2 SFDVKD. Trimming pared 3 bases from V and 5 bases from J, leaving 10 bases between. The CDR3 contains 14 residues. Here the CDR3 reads CATSDPGLNNEQFF. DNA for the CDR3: TGTGCCACCAGTGATCCGGGACTCAACAATGAGCAGTTCTTC.

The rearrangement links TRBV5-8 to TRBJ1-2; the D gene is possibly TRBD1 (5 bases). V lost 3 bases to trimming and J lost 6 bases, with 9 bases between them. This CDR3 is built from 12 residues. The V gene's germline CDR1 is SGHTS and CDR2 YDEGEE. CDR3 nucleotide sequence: TGTGCCAGCAGCTGGGGACTCCATGGCTACACCTTC. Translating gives CASSWGLHGYTF.

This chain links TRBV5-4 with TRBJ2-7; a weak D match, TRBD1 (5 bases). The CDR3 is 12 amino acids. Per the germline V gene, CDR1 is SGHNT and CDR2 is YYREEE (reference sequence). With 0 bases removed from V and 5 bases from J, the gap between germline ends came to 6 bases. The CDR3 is CASSLEGHEQYF. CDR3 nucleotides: TGTGCCAGCAGCTTGGAGGGGCACGAGCAGTACTTC.

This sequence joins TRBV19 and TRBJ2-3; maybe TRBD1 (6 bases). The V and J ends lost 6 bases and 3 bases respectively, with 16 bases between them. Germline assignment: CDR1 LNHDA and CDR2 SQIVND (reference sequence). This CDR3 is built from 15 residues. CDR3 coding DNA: TGTGCCAGTAGCCAAGACCTGAGGGGGACAGATACGCAGTATTTT. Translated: CASSQDLRGTDTQYF. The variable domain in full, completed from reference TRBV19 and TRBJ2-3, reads DGGITQSPKYLFRKEGQNVTLSCEQNLNHDAMYWYRQDPGQGLRLIYYSQIVNDFQKGDIAEGYSVSREKKESFPLTVTSAQKNPTAFYLCASSQDLRGTDTQYFGPGTRLTVL.

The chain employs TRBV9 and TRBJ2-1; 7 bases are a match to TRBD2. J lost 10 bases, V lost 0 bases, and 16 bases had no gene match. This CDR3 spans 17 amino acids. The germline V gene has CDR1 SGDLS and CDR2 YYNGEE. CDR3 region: CASSVDEWGGPDGEQFF. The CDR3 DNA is TGTGCCAGCAGCGTAGATGAGTGGGGGGGTCCCGATGGGGAGCAGTTCTTC.

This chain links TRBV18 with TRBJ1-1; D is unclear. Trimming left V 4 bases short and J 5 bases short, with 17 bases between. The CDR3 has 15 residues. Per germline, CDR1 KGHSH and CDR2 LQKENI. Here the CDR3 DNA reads TGTGCCAGCTCACGCGGGCTTAACCCCGATACTGAAGCTTTCTTT. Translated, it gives CASSRGLNPDTEAFF.

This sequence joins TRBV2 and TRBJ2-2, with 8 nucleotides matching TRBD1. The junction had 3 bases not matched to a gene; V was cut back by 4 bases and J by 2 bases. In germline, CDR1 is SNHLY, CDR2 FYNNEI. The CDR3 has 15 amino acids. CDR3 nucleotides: TGTGCCAGCAGTGGGGCAGGGGGCAACACCGGGGAGCTGTTTTTT. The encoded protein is CASSGAGGNTGELFF.

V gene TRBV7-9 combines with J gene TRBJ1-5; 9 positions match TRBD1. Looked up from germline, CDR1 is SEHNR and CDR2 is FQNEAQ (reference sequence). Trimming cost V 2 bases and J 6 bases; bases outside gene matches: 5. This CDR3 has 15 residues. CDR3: CASSLSGQGPQPQHF. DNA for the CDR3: TGTGCCAGCAGCTTAAGTGGACAGGGGCCTCAGCCCCAGCATTTT.

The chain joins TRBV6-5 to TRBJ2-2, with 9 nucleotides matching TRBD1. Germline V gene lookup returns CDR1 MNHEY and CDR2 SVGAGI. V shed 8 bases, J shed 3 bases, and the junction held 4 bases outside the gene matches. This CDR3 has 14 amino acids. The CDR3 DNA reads TGTGCCAGCCAGAGACAGGGGGACACCGGGGAGCTGTTTTTT. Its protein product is CASQRQGDTGELFF.

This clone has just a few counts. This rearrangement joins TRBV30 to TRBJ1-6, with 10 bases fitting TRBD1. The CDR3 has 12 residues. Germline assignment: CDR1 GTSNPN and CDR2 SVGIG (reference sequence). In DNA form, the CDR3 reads TGTGCGGGGGGACAGGGGAGCTCACCCCTCCACTTT. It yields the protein CAGGQGSSPLHF.

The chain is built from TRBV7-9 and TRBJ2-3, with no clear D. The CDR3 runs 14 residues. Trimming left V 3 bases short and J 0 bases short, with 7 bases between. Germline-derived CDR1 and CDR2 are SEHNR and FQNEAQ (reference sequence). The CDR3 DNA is TGTGCCAGCAGCTTTGACTTCAGCACAGATACGCAGTATTTT. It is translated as CASSFDFSTDTQYF. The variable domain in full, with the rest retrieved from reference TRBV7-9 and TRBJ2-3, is DTGVSQNPRHKITKRGQNVTFRCDPISEHNRLYWYRQTLGQGPEFLTYFQNEAQLEKSRLLSDRFSAERPKGSFSTLEIQRTEQGDSAMYLCASSFDFSTDTQYFGPGTRLTVL.

This chain's CDR3 is CASRFRHTEAFF. CDR3 nucleotide sequence: TGTGCCAGCAGGTTCCGGCACACTGAAGCTTTCTTT. The chain couples TRBV7-2 to TRBJ1-1, with D unclear. The germline gives CDR1 SGHTA, CDR2 FQGNSA. The V end was cut by 6 bases, the J end by 3 bases, with 8 bases between. This CDR3 spans 12 amino acids.

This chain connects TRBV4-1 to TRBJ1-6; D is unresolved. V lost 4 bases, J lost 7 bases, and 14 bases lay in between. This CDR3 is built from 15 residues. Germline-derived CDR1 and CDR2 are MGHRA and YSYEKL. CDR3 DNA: TGCGCCAGCAGCCGACGGGAGAGGGAGAATTCACCCCTCCACTTT. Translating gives CASSRRERENSPLHF.

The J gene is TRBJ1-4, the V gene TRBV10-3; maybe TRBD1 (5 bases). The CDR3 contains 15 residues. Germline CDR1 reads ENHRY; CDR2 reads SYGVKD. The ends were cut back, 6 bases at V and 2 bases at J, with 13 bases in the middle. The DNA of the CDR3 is TGTGCCATCAGCCGAGGGGACTCTACTAATGAAAAACTGTTTTTT. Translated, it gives CAISRGDSTNEKLFF.

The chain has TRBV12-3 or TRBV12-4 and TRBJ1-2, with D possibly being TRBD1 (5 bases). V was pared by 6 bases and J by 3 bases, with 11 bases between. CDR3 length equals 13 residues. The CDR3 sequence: CASSLGLYYGYTF. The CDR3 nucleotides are TGTGCCAGCAGCTTGGGGCTGTACTATGGCTACACCTTC.

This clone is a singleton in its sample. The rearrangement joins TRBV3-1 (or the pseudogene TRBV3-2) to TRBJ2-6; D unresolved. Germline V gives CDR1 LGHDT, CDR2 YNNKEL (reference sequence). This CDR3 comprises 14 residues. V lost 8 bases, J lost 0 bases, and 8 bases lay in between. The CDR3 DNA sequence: TGTGCCAGCGTCCTTAGCTCTGGGGCCAACGTCCTGACTTTC. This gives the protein CASVLSSGANVLTF.

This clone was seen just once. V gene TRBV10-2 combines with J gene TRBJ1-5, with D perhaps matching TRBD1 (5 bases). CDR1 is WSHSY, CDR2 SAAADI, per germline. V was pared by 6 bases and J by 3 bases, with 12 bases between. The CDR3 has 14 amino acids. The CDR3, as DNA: TGCGCCAGCAGCTTGACAGTGATCAATCAGCCCCAGCATTTT. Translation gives CASSLTVINQPQHF.

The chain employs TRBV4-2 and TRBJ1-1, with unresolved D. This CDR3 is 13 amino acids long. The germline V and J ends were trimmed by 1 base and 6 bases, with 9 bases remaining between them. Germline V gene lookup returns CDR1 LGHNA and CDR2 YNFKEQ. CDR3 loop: CASSQGTMAEAFF. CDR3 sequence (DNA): TGTGCCAGCAGCCAAGGGACTATGGCTGAAGCTTTCTTT.

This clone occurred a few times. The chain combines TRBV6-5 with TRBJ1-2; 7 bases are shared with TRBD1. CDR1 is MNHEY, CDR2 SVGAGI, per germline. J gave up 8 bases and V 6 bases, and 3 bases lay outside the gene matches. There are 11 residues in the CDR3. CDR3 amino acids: CASSSDRGYTF. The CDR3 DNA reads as TGTGCCAGCAGCTCGGACAGGGGCTACACCTTC.

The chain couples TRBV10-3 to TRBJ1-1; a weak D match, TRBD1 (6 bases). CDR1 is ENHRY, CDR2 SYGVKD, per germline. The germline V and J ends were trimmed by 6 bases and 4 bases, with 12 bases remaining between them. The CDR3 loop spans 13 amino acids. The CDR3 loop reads CAISQDRPTEAFF. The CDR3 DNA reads TGTGCCATCAGCCAGGACAGACCCACTGAAGCTTTCTTT.

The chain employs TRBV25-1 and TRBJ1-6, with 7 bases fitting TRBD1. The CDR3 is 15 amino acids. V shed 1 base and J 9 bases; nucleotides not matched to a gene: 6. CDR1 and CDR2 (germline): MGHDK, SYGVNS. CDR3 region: CASSESRGNGSPLHF. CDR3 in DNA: TGTGCCAGCAGTGAATCCAGGGGGAATGGTTCACCCCTCCACTTT.

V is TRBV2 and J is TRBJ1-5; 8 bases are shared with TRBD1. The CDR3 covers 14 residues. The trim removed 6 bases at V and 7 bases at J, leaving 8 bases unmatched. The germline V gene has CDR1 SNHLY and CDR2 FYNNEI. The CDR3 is CASRPDRGGQPQHF. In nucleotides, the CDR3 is TGTGCCAGCAGACCAGACAGGGGCGGACAGCCCCAGCATTTT.

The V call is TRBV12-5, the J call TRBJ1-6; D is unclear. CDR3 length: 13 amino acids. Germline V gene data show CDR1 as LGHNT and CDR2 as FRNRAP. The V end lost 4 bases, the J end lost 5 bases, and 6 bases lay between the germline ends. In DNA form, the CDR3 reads TGTGCTAGTGGTTCCATCGATAATTCACCCCTCCACTTT. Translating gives CASGSIDNSPLHF.

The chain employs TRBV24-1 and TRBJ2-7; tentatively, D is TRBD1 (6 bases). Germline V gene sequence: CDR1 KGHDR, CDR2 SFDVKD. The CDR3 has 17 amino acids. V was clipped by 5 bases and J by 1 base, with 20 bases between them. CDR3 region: CATSAAVGQGLSYEQYF. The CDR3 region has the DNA TGTGCCACCAGTGCGGCGGTTGGGCAGGGGTTGTCCTACGAGCAGTACTTC.

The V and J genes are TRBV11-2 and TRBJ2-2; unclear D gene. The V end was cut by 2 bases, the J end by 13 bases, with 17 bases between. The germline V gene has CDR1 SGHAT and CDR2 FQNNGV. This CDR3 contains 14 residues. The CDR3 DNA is TGTGCCAGCAGCTTAAGGCTATATGGAGCTGCGCTGTTTTTT. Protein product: CASSLRLYGAALFF.

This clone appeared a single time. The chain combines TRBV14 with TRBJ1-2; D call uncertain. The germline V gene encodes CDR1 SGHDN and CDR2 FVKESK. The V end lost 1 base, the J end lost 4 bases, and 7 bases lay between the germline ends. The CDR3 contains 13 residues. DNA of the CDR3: TGTGCCAGCAGCCAAGGGAACCCCTATGGCTACACCTTC. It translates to CASSQGNPYGYTF.